This T cell receptor beta chain was identified in a study of CD4 T cells in relation to SARS-CoV-2 and coronaviruses. Study context: PBMCs were cultured with antigen for less than twelve days before TCR beta sequencing.

Before the COVID-19 pandemic, during about 2011-2019, CD4+ T cells were taken from unexposed donors. The cells were cultured for 9 to 11 days before CD4+ T cells were isolated. Cells permitting, SARS-CoV-2 S/N and four cold-coronavirus spikes were tested on unexposed-donor CD4+ T cells. A note on this clone: Its specificity is not known.

Deletions cut 3 bases from V and 4 bases from J, with 14 bases between. This CDR3 is 15 amino acids long. In germline, CDR1 is SGHTA, CDR2 FQGNSA. Study-wide results and limits: Samples before the pandemic and after infection were not matched within any donor.

Sequenced by immunoSEQ multiplex PCR; TCRdb stores in-frame clones only, minus some. The sample has 20,000 to 25,000 clones; 60% to 80% are singletons. The V gene is TRBV7-2, the J gene TRBJ2-3, with TRBD2 as a possible D gene (5 bases). The sequenced material came from CD4+ T cells from PBMCs, cultured in vitro. The receptor's source is a human donor in good health. The CDR3 region is CASSFSVTGADTQYF. CDR3 DNA sequence: TGTGCCAGCAGCTTTTCGGTTACCGGGGCAGATACGCAGTATTTT.